The 30 T cell receptor beta chains reported below all come from one sample, sequenced in a study of HIV-infected patients and healthy controls. Reverse transcription used roughly 480 ng RNA and constant-region primers for alpha and beta. Each of the alpha and beta chains got its own library through chain-specific third strand synthesis with indices. TCRdb re-analysed the 5' RACE reads in MiXCR, keeping a single row per CDR3 protein. The profile shows some 7,000 distinct CDR3 sequences, about 10% of them singletons. Antiretroviral therapy had run roughly three months, about 14 weeks, before follow-up blood collection. No cell fractionation was done, so the repertoire covers all unsorted peripheral blood T cells. This material consisted of blood, taken during antiretroviral therapy. The receptors were sampled from an adult with HIV infection.

The chain has TRBV3-1 and TRBJ2-5; 13 bases map to TRBD2. In germline, CDR1 is LGHDT, CDR2 YNNKEL (reference sequence). The CDR3 covers 19 residues. J was trimmed by 3 bases and V by 1 base; bases with no gene match: 11. As DNA, the CDR3 is TGTGCCAGCAGCCAAGCCGGACTAGCGGGGGCCCGAATGAAAGAGACCCAGTACTTC. Translating gives CASSQAGLAGARMKETQYF.

This clonotype was observed at least ten times. This chain uses TRBV6-6 with TRBJ1-5; 7 bases line up with TRBD1. This CDR3 comprises 13 residues. With V trimmed by 8 bases and J by 5 bases, 6 bases remained unmatched. The germline gives CDR1 MNHNY, CDR2 SVGAGI (reference sequence). The CDR3 sequence: CASFAGTDQPQHF. The CDR3 nucleotides are TGTGCCAGCTTCGCCGGGACAGATCAGCCCCAGCATTTT.

This clonotype is labeled medium-sized. This chain joins TRBV28 and TRBJ2-7; TRBD1 might be the D (6 bases). Germline CDR1 and CDR2: MDHEN and SYDVKM. The V end was cut by 1 base, the J end by 2 bases, with 15 bases between. This CDR3 is 16 amino acids long. CDR3 protein: CASSLYPEGVTYEQYF. For the CDR3, the DNA is TGTGCCAGCAGTTTATACCCTGAGGGGGTAACCTACGAGCAGTACTTC.

With regard to this clonotype: A clone one base away is much larger, so this may be a read error. This chain joins TRBV5-6 and TRBJ2-2, with D uncertain. Germline lookup yields CDR1 SGHDT and CDR2 YYEEEE. CDR3 size: 15 residues. CDR3 sequence reads: CAGSFLGPNTGELFF. CDR3 bases: TGTGCCGGCAGCTTCCTCGGGCCCAACACCGGGGAGCTGTTTTTT.

By proportion, this clonotype is medium-sized. The V call is TRBV6-5, the J call TRBJ2-6; the D gene is possibly TRBD1 (5 bases). Trimming shortened V by 6 bases and J by 2 bases, and 11 bases separated the two germline ends. The CDR3 runs 15 residues. Germline assignment: CDR1 MNHEY and CDR2 SVGAGI. This CDR3 reads CASRKGAAGANVLTF. CDR3 nucleotide sequence: TGTGCCAGCAGAAAAGGGGCCGCTGGGGCCAACGTCCTGACTTTC.

The chain is built from TRBV5-5 and TRBJ2-3; D ambiguous. This CDR3 contains 11 residues. Germline CDR1 SGHKS, CDR2 YYEKEE (reference sequence). Deletions cut 4 bases from V and 3 bases from J, with 3 bases between. This chain's CDR3 is CASSKTDTQYF. For the CDR3, the DNA is TGTGCCAGCAGCAAAACAGATACGCAGTATTTT.

In its sample, this clonotype is medium-sized. V is TRBV7-2 and J is TRBJ2-2; D gene uncertain. The CDR3 contains 14 residues. Trimming shortened V by 5 bases and J by 10 bases, and 17 bases separated the two germline ends. Germline V gene sequence: CDR1 SGHTA, CDR2 FQGNSA. In nucleotides, the CDR3 is TGTGCCAGCAGCCCGACTCATGTCGGCCCGGAGCTGTTTTTT. Translated: CASSPTHVGPELFF.

By proportion, this clonotype is medium-sized. The gene calls are TRBV7-6 and TRBJ2-3, with 10 nucleotides matching TRBD2. The germline V gene has CDR1 SGHVS and CDR2 FNYEAQ. The CDR3 extends over 16 amino acids. Unmatched junction bases numbered 4, after V lost 3 bases and J lost 1 base. This CDR3 reads CASSFVLAGGTDTQYF. The CDR3, as DNA: TGTGCCAGCAGCTTCGTTCTAGCGGGGGGCACAGATACGCAGTATTTT.

By share of the sample, this clonotype is medium-sized. The V gene is TRBV6-2 or TRBV6-3, the J gene TRBJ2-1; maybe TRBD2 (5 bases). The CDR3 runs 11 residues. The V and J ends lost 6 bases and 9 bases respectively, with 9 bases between them. Germline loops: CDR1 MNHEY, CDR2 SVGEGT. CDR3 bases: TGTGCCAGCAGCCGCCGGGGTGAGCAGTTCTTC. Its translation is CASSRRGEQFF.

This clonotype is medium-sized (0.01 to 0.1%) in the sample. The rearrangement joins TRBV7-9 to TRBJ1-5, with a tentative D call TRBD1 (5 bases). The CDR3 is 14 residues long. Trimming left V 5 bases short and J 6 bases short, with 14 bases between. The germline CDR1 and CDR2 sequences are SEHNR and FQNEAQ (reference sequence). CDR3 region: CASSPDSIPQPQHF. CDR3 sequence (DNA): TGTGCCAGCAGCCCTGACAGCATTCCTCAGCCCCAGCATTTT.

This clonotype is medium-sized in the sample. This chain uses TRBV5-5 with TRBJ2-3, with TRBD2 identical over 7 bases. V shed 0 bases and J 5 bases; nucleotides not matched to a gene: 15. CDR1 SGHKS and CDR2 YYEKEE come from the germline V gene (reference sequence). The CDR3 has 18 residues. The CDR3, as DNA: TGTGCCAGCAGCTTGGCCCGTGTTGGAGCGGGGCGGGGAGATACGCAGTATTTT. This sequence encodes CASSLARVGAGRGDTQYF.

Many counts were recorded for this clonotype. The rearrangement links TRBV5-1 to TRBJ1-4, with D possibly TRBD1 on 5 matching bases. CDR1 and CDR2 from the germline V gene are SGHRS and YFSETQ. The V end was cut by 4 bases, the J end by 5 bases, with 9 bases between. The CDR3 spans 13 residues. Written as DNA, the CDR3 is TGCGCCAGCAGCGGGGGACGGAATGAAAAACTGTTTTTT. The encoded protein is CASSGGRNEKLFF.

This clonotype was detected ten times or more. V is TRBV14 and J is TRBJ2-7; 10 nucleotides line up with TRBD1. Germline trimming cut 3 bases from V and 2 bases from J; bases unmatched to any gene: 4. The CDR3 spans 15 residues. Germline values: CDR1 SGHDN, CDR2 FVKESK. This CDR3 reads CASSQRTGGPYEQYF. The CDR3 nucleotides read TGTGCCAGCAGCCAGCGGACAGGGGGTCCCTACGAGCAGTACTTC.

This clonotype is deemed medium-sized (0.01 to 0.1%). The rearrangement joins TRBV6-6 to TRBJ1-3; D not resolved. The CDR3 loop spans 14 amino acids. Germline loops: CDR1 MNHNY, CDR2 SVGAGI (reference sequence). The V and J ends lost 0 bases and 4 bases respectively, with 7 bases between them. The CDR3 nucleotides read TGTGCCAGCAGTTACTCGGCAGCCGGAAACACCATATATTTT. The encoded protein is CASSYSAAGNTIYF.

This clonotype ranks as medium-sized (0.01 to 0.1%). The CDR3 nucleotides read TGTGCCAGCAGTTACGGGGTGGCGGGGGATAATTCACCCCTCCACTTT. This sequence encodes CASSYGVAGDNSPLHF. The V call is TRBV6-5, the J call TRBJ1-6; TRBD1 might be the D (5 bases). This CDR3 is 16 amino acids long. V was cut by 2 bases and J by 5 bases, with 13 bases left in between. The germline gives CDR1 MNHEY, CDR2 SVGAGI.

This clonotype rates as medium-sized. The V call is TRBV3-1, the J call TRBJ2-7; 11 nucleotides line up with TRBD2. This CDR3 spans 14 amino acids. CDR1 LGHDT and CDR2 YNNKEL come from the germline V gene (reference sequence). Trimming at V came to 4 bases and at J to 4 bases, leaving 3 bases not matched to a gene. DNA of the CDR3: TGTGCCAGCAGCCTCGGACTAGCGGGTTACGAGCAGTACTTC. Protein sequence: CASSLGLAGYEQYF.

This clonotype was observed many times. The rearrangement uses TRBV25-1 and TRBJ1-2; D remains ambiguous. CDR1 and CDR2 from the germline V gene are MGHDK and SYGVNS. The CDR3 has 14 residues. The V end was cut by 8 bases, the J end by 8 bases, with 21 bases between. This chain's CDR3 is CASPVPVRSDGYTF. CDR3 bases: TGTGCCAGCCCGGTCCCCGTGAGGTCTGACGGCTACACCTTC.

The J gene is TRBJ1-1, the V gene TRBV5-8; the D gene is possibly TRBD1 (5 bases). V was shortened by 4 bases and J by 0 bases, with 19 bases between the two germline ends. The CDR3 has 17 residues. CDR1 is SGHTS and CDR2 is YDEGEE in the germline V gene. CDR3 bases: TGTGCCAGCAGCCGGCGGTGGGGCAAGTCGTTGAACACTGAAGCTTTCTTT. This codes for CASSRRWGKSLNTEAFF.

This clonotype qualifies as medium-sized. The chain is built from TRBV20-1 and TRBJ2-5; the D gene is possibly TRBD1 (6 bases). V was trimmed by 6 bases and J by 2 bases, leaving 19 bases between them. Germline V gene sequence: CDR1 DFQATT, CDR2 SNEGSKA (reference sequence). CDR3 length: 15 residues. The CDR3 loop is CSARSAGTPQETQYF. CDR3 in DNA: TGCAGTGCGAGAAGCGCCGGGACACCTCAAGAGACCCAGTACTTC.

This clonotype has ten or more counts. The chain recombines TRBV13 with TRBJ2-1, with 9 bases lining up with TRBD1. The V segment lost 5 bases and the J segment 7 bases; nucleotides outside the gene matches: 12. Germline V CDR1 and CDR2: PRHDT, FYEKMQ (reference sequence). This CDR3 has 16 amino acids. As DNA, the CDR3 is TGTGCCAGCAGCGCACGACTGGGACAGGGAGTAAATGAGCAGTTCTTC. Protein product: CASSARLGQGVNEQFF.

Sample share makes this clonotype large. J is TRBJ2-3 and V is TRBV6-5; 13 nucleotides match TRBD2. Germline lookup yields CDR1 MNHEY and CDR2 SVGAGI. Unmatched junction bases numbered 0, after V lost 4 bases and J lost 5 bases. This CDR3 comprises 14 residues. CDR3 coding DNA: TGTGCCAGCAGTTGGACTAGCGGGGGAGATACGCAGTATTTT. Encoded protein: CASSWTSGGDTQYF.

In its sample, this clonotype ranks as medium-sized. The J gene is TRBJ2-3, the V gene TRBV6-6; 7 bases align to TRBD2. CDR1 and CDR2 from the germline V gene are MNHNY and SVGAGI (reference sequence). This CDR3 has 15 residues. V shed 6 bases, J shed 4 bases, and the junction held 10 bases outside the gene matches. This chain's CDR3 is CASRSAGLNPDTQYF. CDR3 in DNA: TGTGCCAGCAGGTCAGCGGGACTTAACCCAGATACGCAGTATTTT.

There are many counts of this clonotype. V gene TRBV12-5 combines with J gene TRBJ1-5; possibly TRBD1 for D (6 bases). The V end was cut by 4 bases, the J end by 2 bases, with 15 bases between. The germline V gene has CDR1 LGHNT and CDR2 FRNRAP. The CDR3 extends over 16 amino acids. The CDR3 is CASGSAVGGGNQPQHF. The CDR3 DNA reads as TGTGCTAGTGGTTCAGCGGTAGGGGGTGGCAATCAGCCCCAGCATTTT.

Judged by abundance, this clonotype is medium-sized. The V and J genes are TRBV20-1 and TRBJ2-7, with 9 bases identical to TRBD2. This CDR3 comprises 15 residues. CDR1 and CDR2 from the germline V gene are DFQATT and SNEGSKA (reference sequence). Germline trimming cut 5 bases from V and 3 bases from J; bases unmatched to any gene: 11. The CDR3 spells CSAPSSGTSIYEQYF. CDR3 sequence (DNA): TGCAGTGCTCCCTCATCCGGGACTAGCATCTACGAGCAGTACTTC.

Relative to its sample, this clonotype is medium-sized. The chain employs TRBV5-1 and TRBJ2-5; D remains unclear. CDR1 is SGHRS and CDR2 is YFSETQ in the germline V gene. The CDR3 sequence is 15 residues long. With 0 bases removed from V and 5 bases from J, the gap between germline ends came to 14 bases. The CDR3 here is CASSLEPYSQETQYF. CDR3 sequence (DNA): TGCGCCAGCAGCTTGGAACCCTACAGTCAGGAGACCCAGTACTTC. Drawing the rest from reference TRBV5-1 and TRBJ2-5, the complete variable domain is KAGVTQTPRYLIKTRGQQVTLSCSPISGHRSVSWYQQTPGQGLQFLFEYFSETQRNKGNFPGRFSGRQFSNSRSEMNVSTLELGDSALYLCASSLEPYSQETQYFGPGTRLLVL.

Relative to its sample, this clonotype is medium-sized. This sequence joins TRBV7-2 and TRBJ1-1; perhaps TRBD1 as D (5 bases). Trimming took 4 bases from V and 7 from J, leaving 19 bases between them. The germline V gene has CDR1 SGHTA and CDR2 FQGNSA. The CDR3 covers 15 residues. DNA for the CDR3: TGTGCCAGCAGCTCCCGTGGGGGAGAAGCTCTTGAAGCTTTCTTT. Residues: CASSSRGGEALEAFF.

By its share, this clonotype is medium-sized. The chain employs TRBV25-1 and TRBJ2-7, with D perhaps TRBD1 (5 bases). CDR3 length equals 15 residues. Trimming shortened V by 8 bases and J by 4 bases, and 21 bases separated the two germline ends. Germline values: CDR1 MGHDK, CDR2 SYGVNS. In DNA form, the CDR3 reads TGTGCCAGCGGTAAAAACAGTAGGGCAGGGTACGAGCAGTACTTC. As protein: CASGKNSRAGYEQYF.

This clonotype has just a few counts. The chain combines TRBV9 with TRBJ1-6, with D possibly TRBD1 on 5 matching bases. The germline V gene encodes CDR1 SGDLS and CDR2 YYNGEE. Trimming shortened V by 0 bases and J by 9 bases, and 22 bases separated the two germline ends. The CDR3 is 18 amino acids. The CDR3 DNA reads TGTGCCAGCAGCGTAGCTGTGACAGACCCCGGTCTACTTTCACCCCTCCACTTT. Protein: CASSVAVTDPGLLSPLHF.

This clonotype is classed as medium-sized. The chain joins TRBV27 to TRBJ1-5; maybe TRBD1 (5 bases). V gave up 3 bases and J gave up 4 bases, with 7 bases separating them. The V gene's germline CDR1 is MNHEY and CDR2 SMNVEV (reference sequence). The CDR3 is made up of 13 amino acids. CDR3 sequence: CASSLGENQPQHF. Written as DNA, the CDR3 is TGTGCCAGCAGTTTGGGGGAGAATCAGCCCCAGCATTTT.

This clonotype has more than one count but fewer than ten. The chain uses TRBV7-9 and TRBJ2-3; possibly TRBD1 for D (6 bases). The CDR3 is 14 residues long. Germline V gene sequence: CDR1 SEHNR, CDR2 FQNEAQ (reference sequence). Trimming removed 4 bases at V and 2 bases at J, with 10 bases between. The CDR3 nucleotides are TGTGCCAGCAGCTCAGGGGTTTACACAGATACGCAGTATTTT. Amino acids: CASSSGVYTDTQYF.